The 32 T cell receptor beta chains below come from one sample, sequenced in a study of regulatory T cells in long-lasting Graves disease (dated by TCRdb to about 2021). The time point label here, explained by the study, means: newly diagnosed GD, antithyroid drugs for less than 3 months. For both TCR sequencing and RNA sequencing, RNA was extracted from PBMCs in TRIzol. Library creation used multiplex PCR. The instrument given in TCRdb is Illumina HiSeq 4000. To build TCR beta libraries, CDR3 regions were amplified by Arm-PCR using iRepertoire HTBI primers. TCRdb took the public reads, trimmed them with fastp at Q25, ran MiXCR for clone calling and kept in-frame beta chains. Rows matching on CDR3 protein sequence are summarized as one entry with the most common DNA and genes. Across this sample there are 400,000 to 550,000 distinct CDR3 sequences, with about 16% seen only once. The ten biggest clones cover 16% of the sample.

These data were also filed under a second study, of T cells in Graves' hyperthyroidism and ophthalmopathy.

The source was peripheral blood mononuclear cells (PBMCs), collected at new diagnosis, from a patient treated with antithyroid drugs. Receptors were obtained from a woman aged 25-40 years with Graves disease. Donor details come from another sample of the same person, matched by shared clones.

This clonotype showed up many times. The chain links TRBV18 to TRBJ2-1; D ambiguous. V lost 3 bases, J lost 0 bases, and 12 bases lay in between. Looked up from germline, CDR1 is KGHSH and CDR2 is LQKENI. This CDR3 spans 16 amino acids. This CDR3 is CASSPGTRSSYNEQFF. The CDR3 region has the DNA TGTGCCAGCTCACCCGGAACACGCAGCTCCTACAATGAGCAGTTCTTC. The variable domain in full, with the rest retrieved from reference TRBV18 and TRBJ2-1, is NAGVMQNPRHLVRRRGQEARLRCSPMKGHSHVYWYRQLPEEGLKFMVYLQKENIIDESGMPKERFSAEFPKEGPSILRIQQVVRGDSAAYFCASSPGTRSSYNEQFFGPGTRLTVL.

This clonotype was recorded many times. The chain couples TRBV6-4 to TRBJ2-2, with D perhaps TRBD2 (6 bases). Germline V gene sequence: CDR1 MRHNA, CDR2 SNTAGT. V shed 0 bases and J shed 3 bases, with 8 bases lying between them. The CDR3 extends over 15 amino acids. The CDR3 loop is CASSDSASDTGELFF. The CDR3 coding sequence is TGTGCCAGCAGTGACTCGGCTAGCGACACCGGGGAGCTGTTTTTT.

This clonotype was counted between two and nine times. The rearrangement links TRBV20-1 to TRBJ2-7; possible D gene TRBD1, 5 bases. V lost 1 base and J lost 4, with 11 bases in between. The V gene's germline CDR1 is DFQATT and CDR2 SNEGSKA (reference sequence). The CDR3 loop spans 13 amino acids. CDR3 nucleotide sequence: TGCAGTGCTAGAGTCAGGGCACGGTACGAGCAGTACTTC. Translated: CSARVRARYEQYF.

This clonotype has more than one count but fewer than ten. This chain uses TRBV27 with TRBJ2-3; no clear D gene. The J call may be mistaken, given a closer DNA end match to TRBJ2-7. This CDR3 spans 13 amino acids. CDR1 and CDR2 (germline): MNHEY, SMNVEV (reference sequence). CDR3 sequence: CASSLVPPHEQYF. Written as DNA, the CDR3 is TGTGCCAGCAGTTTAGTCCCGCCCCACGAGCAGTACTTC.

The chain uses TRBV6-2 or TRBV6-3 and TRBJ1-2, with D uncertain. CDR1 MNHEY and CDR2 SVGEGT come from the germline V gene. This CDR3 has 13 residues. The V gene lost 5 bases and the J gene lost 8 bases, with 15 bases spanning the gap. The CDR3 coding sequence is TGTGCCAGCAGTGATGGGAGGGTTAACGGCTACACCTTC. It yields the protein CASSDGRVNGYTF.

This chain connects TRBV5-1 to TRBJ1-1, with a weak D call TRBD1 (5 bases). V lost 4 bases, J lost 1 base, and 14 bases lay in between. The CDR3 is 15 amino acids. The germline gives CDR1 SGHRS, CDR2 YFSETQ. The CDR3 loop is CASSRTGTTNTEAFF. In nucleotides, the CDR3 is TGCGCCAGCAGCAGGACCGGGACGACGAACACTGAAGCTTTCTTT. The full variable domain, completed using reference TRBV5-1 and TRBJ1-1, is KAGVTQTPRYLIKTRGQQVTLSCSPISGHRSVSWYQQTPGQGLQFLFEYFSETQRNKGNFPGRFSGRQFSNSRSEMNVSTLELGDSALYLCASSRTGTTNTEAFFGQGTRLTVV.

This clonotype was counted at least ten times. The chain uses TRBV20-1 and TRBJ2-1; TRBD1 matches 8 bases. This CDR3 is 16 amino acids long. Germline V lookup: CDR1 DFQATT, CDR2 SNEGSKA (reference sequence). Trimming took 3 bases from V and 6 from J; bases not matched to a gene: 13. The DNA of the CDR3 is TGCAGTGCTAGTTCCCTCCTACAGGGGGTGGGCAATGAGCAGTTCTTC. Its protein product is CSASSLLQGVGNEQFF.

This clonotype was observed many times. The gene calls are TRBV2 and TRBJ2-5; D may be TRBD1 (6 bases). Trimming took off 10 bases at V and 1 base at J, with 16 bases between the two ends. This CDR3 contains 14 residues. CDR1 and CDR2 (germline): SNHLY, FYNNEI. CDR3 protein: CATGVGAAQETQYF. In nucleotides, the CDR3 is TGTGCCACCGGGGTGGGGGCAGCCCAAGAGACCCAGTACTTC.

The chain has TRBV7-9 and TRBJ2-7, with D maybe TRBD1 (5 bases). The V end was cut by 4 bases, the J end by 9 bases, with 16 bases between. This CDR3 spans 13 amino acids. Germline CDR1 and CDR2: SEHNR and FQNEAQ (reference sequence). The CDR3 bases are TGTGCCAGCAGCTCCTCGACAGCCAAGTGGCAGTACTTC. This gives the protein CASSSSTAKWQYF.

This clonotype came up a few times. The V and J genes are TRBV4-1 and TRBJ2-1; D remains unclear. V shed 4 bases and J shed 0 bases, with 13 bases lying between them. There are 16 residues in the CDR3. CDR1 MGHRA and CDR2 YSYEKL come from the germline V gene. CDR3 coding DNA: TGCGCCAGCAGCCTTTGGGCGGCCAGCTCCTACAATGAGCAGTTCTTC. Amino acid sequence: CASSLWAASSYNEQFF.

This clonotype was picked up a small number of times. V is TRBV5-6 and J is TRBJ2-1; D remains ambiguous. The CDR3 length is 16 residues. The germline gives CDR1 SGHDT, CDR2 YYEEEE. Trimming left V 4 bases short and J 3 bases short, with 17 bases between. The chain's CDR3 is CASSPQMGAYYNEQFF. The CDR3 nucleotides are TGTGCCAGCAGCCCGCAAATGGGTGCCTACTACAATGAGCAGTTCTTC.

This clonotype was seen at least ten times. The chain carries TRBV12-3 or TRBV12-4 and TRBJ1-3, with 7 bases lining up with TRBD1. V lost 7 bases and J lost 3; bases outside the gene matches: 6. This CDR3 contains 14 residues. CDR3 nucleotide sequence: TGTGCCAGCACCCTGGGACAGTTTGGAAACACCATATATTTT. Translated: CASTLGQFGNTIYF.

This clonotype has just a few counts. The chain couples TRBV7-6 to TRBJ2-6; D could derive from TRBD1 or TRBD2 (6 bases each). Germline CDR1 and CDR2: SGHVS and FNYEAQ. V was trimmed by 4 bases and J by 1 base, leaving 11 bases between them. The CDR3 is 16 residues long. CDR3 in amino acids: CASSYVGGSGANVLTF. CDR3 nucleotides: TGTGCCAGCAGCTATGTAGGGGGGTCTGGGGCCAACGTCCTGACTTTC.

This clonotype was recorded at least ten times. J is TRBJ2-7 and V is TRBV18; 9 positions agree with TRBD2. This CDR3 is 15 amino acids long. Germline CDR1 reads KGHSH; CDR2 reads LQKENI. V was clipped by 2 bases and J by 4 bases; unmatched bases: 6. CDR3: CASSPAGTSSYEQYF. As DNA, the CDR3 is TGTGCCAGCTCACCAGCCGGGACTAGCAGTTACGAGCAGTACTTC.

The sample holds many counts of this clonotype. The V gene is TRBV10-3, the J gene TRBJ2-3; 9 bases map to TRBD2. Trimming took 6 bases from V and 2 from J; bases not matched to a gene: 6. CDR1 is ENHRY, CDR2 SYGVKD, per germline. The CDR3 extends over 15 amino acids. The CDR3 spells CAIRGLAGNTDTQYF. For the CDR3, the DNA is TGTGCCATCAGGGGTCTAGCGGGGAACACAGATACGCAGTATTTT.

The chain carries TRBV4-1 and TRBJ2-1; D gene unclear. Germline CDR1 MGHRA, CDR2 YSYEKL. CDR3 length: 16 amino acids. The V and J ends lost 0 bases and 4 bases respectively, with 13 bases between them. The CDR3 DNA follows: TGCGCCAGCAGCCAAGAAAGGCCTTCCTCTTACAATGAGCAGTTCTTC. This codes for CASSQERPSSYNEQFF.

This clonotype has ten or more counts. The V gene is TRBV5-1, the J gene TRBJ2-3; the D gene is possibly TRBD2 (5 bases). The CDR3 sequence is 14 residues long. CDR1 and CDR2 (germline): SGHRS, YFSETQ. Between the trimmed V and J ends, which lost 5 bases and 1 base, there was a span of 11 bases. As DNA, the CDR3 is TGCGCCAGCAGAGCGGTAGCGCGCACAGATACGCAGTATTTT. Its protein product is CASRAVARTDTQYF.

V is TRBV10-3 and J is TRBJ2-7; D is uncertain. The germline gives CDR1 ENHRY, CDR2 SYGVKD. The CDR3 covers 13 residues. Trimming cost V 4 bases and J 2 bases, with 9 bases left between them. CDR3 nucleotide sequence: TGTGCCATCAGTGCTCTAGGGACCTACGAGCAGTACTTC. This codes for CAISALGTYEQYF.

The chain joins TRBV4-2 to TRBJ2-2; D not resolved. V was clipped by 0 bases and J by 7 bases, with 3 bases between them. The V gene's germline CDR1 is LGHNA and CDR2 YNFKEQ. The CDR3 contains 12 residues. The CDR3 nucleotides read TGTGCCAGCAGCCAAGACGGCGGGGAGCTGTTTTTT. Protein product: CASSQDGGELFF.

This clonotype was detected ten times or more. The chain carries TRBV28 and TRBJ2-5; D not certain. There are 13 residues in the CDR3. Germline loops: CDR1 MDHEN, CDR2 SYDVKM. The V end was cut by 7 bases, the J end by 5 bases, with 14 bases between. The CDR3 nucleotides read TGTGCCAGCACCTCAATGTTCTTGGAGACCCAGTACTTC. It yields the protein CASTSMFLETQYF. Full variable domain (outside the CDR3, taken from reference TRBV28 and TRBJ2-5): DVKVTQSSRYLVKRTGEKVFLECVQDMDHENMFWYRQDPGLGLRLIYFSYDVKMKEKGDIPEGYSVSREKKERFSLILESASTNQTSMYLCASTSMFLETQYFGPGTRLLVL.

In this sample, this clonotype turned up a few times. The V call is TRBV29-1, the J call TRBJ2-3; D call uncertain. V was pared by 8 bases and J by 5 bases, with 11 bases between. Germline CDR1 SQVTM, CDR2 ANQGSEA. The CDR3 sequence is 11 residues long. The chain's CDR3 is CSSPEGDTQYF. DNA for the CDR3: TGCAGCTCCCCTGAAGGAGATACGCAGTATTTT.

In this sample, this clonotype turned up many times. The V call is TRBV5-5, the J call TRBJ1-1, with D perhaps TRBD1 (5 bases). Germline V lookup: CDR1 SGHKS, CDR2 YYEKEE (reference sequence). This CDR3 has 15 residues. Trimming shortened V by 2 bases and J by 4 bases, and 15 bases separated the two germline ends. DNA of the CDR3: TGTGCCAGCAGCTTCAGGGACGAAGCTCTCACTGAAGCTTTCTTT. It is translated as CASSFRDEALTEAFF.

This clonotype was seen repeatedly, ten times or more. The chain joins TRBV6-1 to TRBJ2-3, with D unresolved. The length of the CDR3 is 12 residues. Between the trimmed V and J ends, which lost 5 bases and 5 bases, there was a span of 8 bases. Germline lookup yields CDR1 MNHNS and CDR2 SASEGT. CDR3 DNA sequence: TGTGCCAGCAGTCCTGATCTAGATACGCAGTATTTT. Translating gives CASSPDLDTQYF.

As to this clonotype: A much more abundant neighbour one base away suggests this may be a read error. Lacking the conserved final phenylalanine or tryptophan, this CDR3 likely reflects a read error. J is TRBJ1-2 and V is TRBV29-1, with TRBD1 matching over 10 bases. With 1 base clipped from V and 4 bases from J, the junction kept 6 bases outside the gene matches. Germline V gene data show CDR1 as SQVTM and CDR2 as ANQGSEA. The CDR3 totals 15 residues. The CDR3 spells CSVEVWTGGFYGYTL. The CDR3 nucleotides are TGCAGCGTTGAAGTGTGGACAGGGGGTTTCTATGGCTACACCCTC.

As for this clonotype: Sequence at one end of the junction differs from germline and may be a read error. The rearrangement joins TRBV2 to TRBJ2-1, with D hard to call. This CDR3 has 16 amino acids. Germline V gives CDR1 SNHLY, CDR2 FYNNEI. The CDR3 loop is CASSALGGGAYNEHFF. CDR3 in DNA: TGTGCCAGCAGTGCCCTTGGTGGCGGCGCCTACAATGAGCATTTCTTC.

There are many counts of this clonotype. V and J are TRBV7-9 and TRBJ2-7; 12 nucleotides align to TRBD2. CDR1 and CDR2 (germline): SEHNR, FQNEAQ (reference sequence). The ends lost 5 bases at V and 1 base at J; junction bases unmatched: 6. This CDR3 contains 16 residues. The CDR3 DNA reads as TGTGCCAGCAGCACCCAGACTAGCGGGGGATCCTACGAGCAGTACTTC. Amino acid sequence: CASSTQTSGGSYEQYF.

This clonotype was seen only a few times. A read error may produce the germline difference seen at one junction end. The chain combines TRBV3-1 with TRBJ2-2; possibly TRBD2 for D (5 bases). CDR3 length equals 16 residues. Germline CDR1 reads LGHDT; CDR2 reads YNNKEL (reference sequence). CDR3 DNA: TGTGCCAGCAGCCCGTTTAGCATAGCGAACGCCGGGGAGCTGTTTTTT. Its protein is CASSPFSIANAGELFF.

There are a few counts of this clonotype. A read error likely explains this, since a far larger clone differs by one base. This chain uses TRBV18 with TRBJ2-7; D is unclear. Looked up from germline, CDR1 is KGHSH and CDR2 is LQKENI. This CDR3 is built from 11 residues. As DNA, the CDR3 is TGTGCCGGCTCACCGGCCTACGAGCAGTACTTC. Protein product: CAGSPAYEQYF. Combining the CDR3 with reference TRBV18 and TRBJ2-7 gives the whole variable domain NAGVMQNPRHLVRRRGQEARLRCSPMKGHSHVYWYRQLPEEGLKFMVYLQKENIIDESGMPKERFSAEFPKEGPSILRIQQVVRGDSAAYFCAGSPAYEQYFGPGTRLTVT.

This chain connects TRBV5-1 to TRBJ2-7; a weak D match, TRBD1 (7 bases). From germline, CDR1 is SGHRS and CDR2 YFSETQ. V lost 4 bases and J lost 2, with 22 bases in between. CDR3 length equals 17 residues. CDR3 sequence reads: CASSEVPSAGQTYEQYF. The CDR3 nucleotides are TGCGCCAGCAGCGAAGTTCCCTCTGCGGGACAGACCTACGAGCAGTACTTC.

This clonotype showed up many times. This rearrangement joins TRBV20-1 to TRBJ2-1, with 8 bases that match TRBD2. J was trimmed by 2 bases and V by 3 bases; bases with no gene match: 0. This CDR3 spans 13 amino acids. The germline V gene has CDR1 DFQATT and CDR2 SNEGSKA (reference sequence). The CDR3 sequence is CSASGGAYNEQFF. As DNA, the CDR3 is TGCAGTGCTAGCGGGGGGGCCTACAATGAGCAGTTCTTC.

Points on this clonotype: This probably arose from a read error, given a far larger clone one base away. This sequence joins TRBV6-5 and TRBJ2-7; D is unclear. The V end was cut by 4 bases, the J end by 2 bases, with 9 bases between. This CDR3 is 13 amino acids long. The germline gives CDR1 MNHEY, CDR2 SVGAGI. As DNA, the CDR3 is TGTGCCAGCAGTTTATTGAGCCCCTACGAGCAGTACTTC. Its translation: CASSLLSPYEQYF.

The CDR3 loop is CASSSPRDANSYEQYF. As DNA, the CDR3 is TGTGCCAGCAGCTCCCCACGGGACGCAAATTCCTACGAGCAGTACTTC. This rearrangement joins TRBV6-1 to TRBJ2-7, with D perhaps TRBD1 or TRBD2 (5 bases each). Trimming pared 6 bases from V and 1 base from J, leaving 19 bases between. There are 16 residues in the CDR3. Germline CDR1 reads MNHNS; CDR2 reads SASEGT.